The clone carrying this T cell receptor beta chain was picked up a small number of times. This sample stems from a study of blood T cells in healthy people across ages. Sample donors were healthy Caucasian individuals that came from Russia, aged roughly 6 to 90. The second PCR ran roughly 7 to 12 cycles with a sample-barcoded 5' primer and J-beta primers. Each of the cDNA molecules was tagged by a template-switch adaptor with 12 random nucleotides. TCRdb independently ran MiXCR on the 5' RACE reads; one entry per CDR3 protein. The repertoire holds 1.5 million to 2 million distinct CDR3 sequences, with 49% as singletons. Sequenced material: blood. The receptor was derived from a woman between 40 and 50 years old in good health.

In DNA form, the CDR3 reads TGCAGTGCTGTTGGACAGGGACTACCGAACACTGAAGCTTTCTTT. Its protein product is CSAVGQGLPNTEAFF. This chain connects TRBV20-1 to TRBJ1-1; TRBD1 matches at 8 bases. V lost 5 bases to trimming and J lost 1 base; unmatched junction nucleotides: 9. Looked up from germline, CDR1 is DFQATT and CDR2 is SNEGSKA (reference sequence). This CDR3 is 15 amino acids long.